What follows is one T cell receptor beta chain and its context. Its target is unknown. The data derive from a study of cytomegalovirus exposure and HLA in healthy donors. Study results and caveats: In vitro work confirmed that a few CMV-associated chains recognize CMV antigens. A classifier reportedly called cytomegalovirus status with high sensitivity and specificity.

The CDR3 extends over 15 amino acids. The junction had 3 bases not matched to a gene; V was cut back by 2 bases and J by 4 bases. CDR1 and CDR2 (germline): SGHRS, YFSETQ. The PCR employed 60 Vbeta primers together with 13 Jbeta primers. The method was immunoSEQ multiplex PCR; TCRdb's version includes in-frame clones alone and lacks a portion of them. The repertoire has roughly 280,000 clones, about 66% of them found once; the top ten carry approximately 2.3%. This TCR was recovered from a female donor in good health and CMV-seronegative. The chain has TRBV5-1 and TRBJ2-1; TRBD2 matches at 10 bases. The sample was PBMCs. CDR3 loop: CASSFSSGGYNEQFF. The CDR3 DNA is TGCGCCAGCAGCTTTTCTAGCGGGGGATACAATGAGCAGTTCTTC.